The sequence of this TCR beta chain was determined in a study of post-analysis software for immune sequencing data (dated by TCRdb to 2014 to 2015). The study in broad terms: Recorded disease courses included relapsing-remitting, secondary progressive and progressive-relapsing multiple sclerosis, with some patients lacking subtype annotation. The patient repertoires were compared against 11 previously published healthy control repertoires obtained from donors aged about 6 to 26 years. A subset of samples was prepared in parallel using single-end sample barcoding, then pooled and co-amplified after Illumina adapter ligation. Findings and caveats that apply to the study as a whole: Strong co-clustering of samples prepared in the same batch was shown by direct clustering with F measure, prompting a batch-effect correction. Patients showed significantly higher frequencies than controls for a handful of TRBV segments, among them TRBV5-6, TRBV5-1 and TRBV20-1. Significantly lower normalized Chao1 diversity was found in multiple sclerosis patients than in controls, suggesting substantial peripheral T-cell clonal expansion. The multiple sclerosis patient group was slightly younger than the control group.

This clonotype was observed many times. Its antigen remains undetermined. No much larger clone is present one base from it, and per-base qualities are unavailable. TCR beta repertoires were profiled from peripheral blood of 13 young patients with multiple sclerosis to demonstrate the VDJtools post-analysis software. The patients with multiple sclerosis were children and adolescents between roughly 6 and 15 years of age. The method behind the library was PCR. The sequencer was an Illumina HiSeq 2500. To reduce PCR and sequencing biases, unique molecular identifiers were incorporated into the TCR beta cDNA libraries. Per 1 to 10 million input T cells, approximately 500,000 cDNA molecules were obtained, such that each molecule approximated one T cell. The patient libraries were prepared and sequenced with the same protocol used for the earlier healthy control dataset. Samples belonging to the same batch were prepared together, multiplexed and sequenced on a shared HiSeq lane. Per the authors' processing: MIGEC was used to process the raw barcoded reads, and molecular identifier groups with only a single read were discarded before consensus assembly and CDR3 extraction. Clonotype tables were post-analysed with VDJtools, and diversity was normalized by down-sampling all datasets to the smallest sample size. Repertoire overlap clustering matched CDR3 amino acid but not nucleotide sequences to correct batch-related cross-sample contamination. The public reads were reanalyzed by TCRdb: fastp trimming at Q25, MiXCR alignment, in-frame beta chains only. For every CDR3 protein sequence, its rows merge into one entry that carries the most common genes and DNA. The V and J calls, along with clone size, are taken from TCRdb and not from the paper's own processing. The table for this sample lists hundreds of thousands of distinct CDR3 sequences; 36% of them were counted only once. The ten largest clones add up to around 4.8% of the sample.

The CDR3 holds 14 amino acids from the cysteine to the phenylalanine. The only DNA kept is the CDR3, 42 bases in frame from the first base. CDR1 and CDR2 (MNHNS, SASEGT) derive from the germline V gene. The sample consisted of blood. This sequence originates from a girl aged 5 to 17 with multiple sclerosis. The chain couples TRBV6-1 to TRBJ2-3; TRBD1 is possibly the D segment (5 matching bases). The CDR3 reads CVTAQGGSTDTQYF. The sequenced DNA: TGTGTCACCGCGCAGGGTGGATCCACAGATACGCAGTATTTT.